This TCR beta chain was documented in a study of shared clonotypes between healthy human individuals (TCRdb year 2020). Study-level background: The cohort comprised a couple of women and three men aged 18 to 49 years. For each donor, CD4 naive and CD4 memory were each run on three plates, CD8 naive on two plates, and CD8 memory on one plate. To estimate repertoire size and how much clonotypes are shared between individuals, the study performed deep sequencing of blood TCR repertoires from roughly five healthy adults. To increase sequencing depth and limit assay-specific biases, different laboratories used diverse techniques to prepare libraries and sequence TCR repertoires. Between about 0.8 and 9.5 billion PBMCs per donor were obtained by leukapheresis. Overall study results and their limits: Compared with non-shared clonotypes, clonotypes shared by all four sorted-subset donors had higher generation probabilities. About 5% of naive CD4, 3% to 4% of naive CD8, roughly 2.4% of memory CD4, and around 0.42% of memory CD8 clonotypes were shared across four donors. Larger estimated clonotype richness was generally found for naive subsets than for memory subsets. Rarefaction of sorted-subset datasets indicated incomplete sequencing despite the large sequencing depth. Sampling was limited to blood, and TCR repertoires in tissue likely differ from TCR repertoires in blood. The small number of donors limited the genetic and exposure-history diversity represented. Pairwise subsampling indicated that sequencing depth was expected to affect the degree of clonotype sharing among donors.

Using the deep immunoSEQ assay, multiplex PCR amplified TCR CDR3 regions from genomic DNA. Extracted genomic DNA from each cell subset was distributed evenly across all wells of several immunoSEQ 96-well plates, and each plate was treated as a replicate. For sorted subsets, each replicate PCR was loaded with 200 ng genomic DNA, equivalent to 32,000 or so T cell genomes. The purified libraries were quantified using a Qubit 3.0 fluorometer, sized with a Bioanalyzer 2100, and then quantified again using the KAPA Library Quantification kit. Each immunoSEQ 96-well plate was sequenced on its own single-read 150-cycle Illumina NextSeq 550 flow cell. The study's own analysis went as follows. Because the immunoSEQ output held only junctional sequences and lacked quality scores, the filtering could not match the filtering applied to full-length reads. To assign V/J genes and CDR3, sequences were annotated using PyIR, a Python wrapper for IgBLAST v1.9, with IMGT germline references. Reads with weak V/J assignments (E-value above 1e-6), missing CDR3, stop codons, out-of-frame junctions, or ambiguous translated residues were removed. V3J clonotypes were defined by identical inferred V gene, J gene, and CDR3 amino acid sequence. To compute the percentage overlap between repertoires, the number of shared unique clonotypes was divided by the size of the smaller repertoire. Three approaches were used to assess repertoire richness: RTK rarefaction, the Chao1 estimator, and Recon v2.1 estimates of unobserved clonotypes. Generation probabilities for all TCRbeta clonotypes obtained by the gDNA method from a few donors were computed using OLGA. TCRdb mirrors the immuneACCESS table, restricted to in-frame sequences. Some clones are absent from its copies; in checked studies, under half trace to an unresolved V gene, and the reason for the others is unknown. V and J calls and clone size are those listed in that table; D and trimming were worked out from the DNA. Here the sample has about 700,000 clones; roughly 70% occur a single time. 1.7% of the sample belongs to the ten largest clones.

Reading from cysteine to phenylalanine, the CDR3 counts 17 amino acids. Just CDR3 DNA is preserved here, 51 bases in frame from base 1. The junction carries 20 bases between V and J, which are trimmed by 5 bases and 1 base respectively. CDR1 SGHVS and CDR2 FQNEAQ were looked up in the germline V gene. This clone occurred a few times. It lacks a known antigen. Within one base of it there is no much larger clone, and no base qualities were kept. Healthy HIV-negative adults with no recently reported acute infections or vaccinations were included as donors. All donors were Caucasian adults living in Nashville, Tennessee, USA. Magnetic negative selection was used to enrich CD4+ T cells, after which naive cells were positively selected on CD45RA and the negative fraction became the memory subset. After blood collection by leukapheresis, PBMCs were isolated using Ficoll-Histopaque density gradient centrifugation and then cryopreserved in the vapor phase of liquid nitrogen. Analytical flow cytometry was used to check the purity and quantity of every magnetically sorted T cell population. From each sorted fraction, genomic DNA was isolated and quantified by UV absorbance on a Nanodrop 2000c.

The sequence was obtained from a woman in her thirties in good health. Rearrangement joined TRBV7-8 to TRBJ2-5; no D gene call is confident. Sequences were obtained from memory CD4+ T cells sorted from blood. Per the publication, the cell subset or site label means: CD45RA-negative fraction. The CDR3 sequence is CASSPADVTQTQETQYF. The DNA sequence is given as TGTGCCAGCAGCCCCGCCGATGTAACGCAGACCCAAGAGACCCAGTACTTC.